This T cell receptor (beta chain) was identified during a study of blood T cell repertoires in COVID-19. At the level of the study: Whether acute or convalescent, the COVID-19 samples came from the United States, Italy and Spain. T cells, B-cell-depleted T cells, or PBMCs provided the cDNA or gDNA that served as material.

This CDR3 has 15 residues. V was clipped by 3 bases and J by 3 bases, with 14 bases between them. CDR1 is LNHDA, CDR2 SQIVND, per germline (reference sequence). Original analysis: Reference gene primer amplification gave estimated nucleated cell counts. TCRdb's table, derived via immunoSEQ multiplex PCR, lists solely in-frame clones and lacks some. The DNA gave D and trimming, while V, J and clone size come from that table. This table holds under 65,000 clones, about nine tenths found once. The genes are TRBV19 and TRBJ2-5, with a possible D match to TRBD1 (7 bases). The sample was peripheral blood. The TCR sequence derives from a man between 60 and 75 years old with acute or convalescent COVID-19. This chain's CDR3 is CASSIWRDRKETQYF. The CDR3 DNA sequence: TGTGCCAGTAGTATTTGGCGGGACAGAAAAGAGACCCAGTACTTC.